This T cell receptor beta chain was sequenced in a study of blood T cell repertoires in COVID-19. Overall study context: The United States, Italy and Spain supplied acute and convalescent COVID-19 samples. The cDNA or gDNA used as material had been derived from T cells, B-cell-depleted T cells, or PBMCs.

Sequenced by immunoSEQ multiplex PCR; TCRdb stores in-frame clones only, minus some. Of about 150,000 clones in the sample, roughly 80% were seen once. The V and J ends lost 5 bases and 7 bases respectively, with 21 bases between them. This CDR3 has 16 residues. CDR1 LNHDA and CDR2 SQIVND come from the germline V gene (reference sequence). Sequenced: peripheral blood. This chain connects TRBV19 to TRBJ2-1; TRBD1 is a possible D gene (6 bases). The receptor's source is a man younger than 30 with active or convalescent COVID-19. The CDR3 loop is CASSGNRVPTRNEQFF. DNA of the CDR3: TGTGCCAGTAGTGGCAACAGGGTCCCGACCCGTAATGAGCAGTTCTTC.